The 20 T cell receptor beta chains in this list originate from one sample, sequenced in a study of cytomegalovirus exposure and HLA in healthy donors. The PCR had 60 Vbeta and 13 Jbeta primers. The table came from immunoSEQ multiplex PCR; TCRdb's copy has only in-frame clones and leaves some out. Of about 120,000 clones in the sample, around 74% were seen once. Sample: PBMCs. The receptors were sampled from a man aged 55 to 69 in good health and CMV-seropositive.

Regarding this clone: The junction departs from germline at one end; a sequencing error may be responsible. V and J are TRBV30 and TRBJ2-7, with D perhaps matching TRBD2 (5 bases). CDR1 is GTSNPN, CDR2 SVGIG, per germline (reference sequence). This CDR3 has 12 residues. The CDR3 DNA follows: TGTGCCTGGAGTGATGGTCATAGCGAGCAGCACTTC. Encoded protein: CAWSDGHSEQHF.

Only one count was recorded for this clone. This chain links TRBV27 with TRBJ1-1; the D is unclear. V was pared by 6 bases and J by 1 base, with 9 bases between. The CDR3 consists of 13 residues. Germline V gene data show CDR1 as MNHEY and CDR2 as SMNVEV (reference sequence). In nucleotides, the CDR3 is TGTGCCAGCAGAATGGAGAGGAACACTGAAGCTTTCTTT. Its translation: CASRMERNTEAFF.

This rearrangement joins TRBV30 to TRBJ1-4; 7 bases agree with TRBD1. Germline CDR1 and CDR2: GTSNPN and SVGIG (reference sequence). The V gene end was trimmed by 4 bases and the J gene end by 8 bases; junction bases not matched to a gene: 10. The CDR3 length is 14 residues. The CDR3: CAWNQDRSSEKLFF. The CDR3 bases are TGTGCCTGGAACCAGGACAGGTCTAGCGAAAAACTGTTTTTT. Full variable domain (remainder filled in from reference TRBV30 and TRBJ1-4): SQTIHQWPATLVQPVGSPLSLECTVEGTSNPNLYWYRQAAGRGLQLLFYSVGIGQISSEVPQNLSASRPQDRQFILSSKKLLLSDSGFYLCAWNQDRSSEKLFFGSGTQLSVL.

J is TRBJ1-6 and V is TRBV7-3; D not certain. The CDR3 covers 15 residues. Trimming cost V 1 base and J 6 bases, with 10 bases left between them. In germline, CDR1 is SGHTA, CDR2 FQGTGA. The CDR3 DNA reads TGTGCCAGCAGCTTAAGTCCTACTCCTAATTCACCCCTCCACTTT. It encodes CASSLSPTPNSPLHF.

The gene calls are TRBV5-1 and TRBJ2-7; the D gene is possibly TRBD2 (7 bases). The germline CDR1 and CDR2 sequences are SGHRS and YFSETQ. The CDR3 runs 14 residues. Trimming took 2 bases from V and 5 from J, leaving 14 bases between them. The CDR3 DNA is TGCGCCAGCAGCTTTGTGGGAGGGGGGCACGAGCAGTACTTC. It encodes CASSFVGGGHEQYF.

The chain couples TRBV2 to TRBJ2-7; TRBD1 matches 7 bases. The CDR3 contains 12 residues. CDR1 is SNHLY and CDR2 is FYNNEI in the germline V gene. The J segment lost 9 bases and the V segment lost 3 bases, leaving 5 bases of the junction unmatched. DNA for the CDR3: TGTGCCAGCAGTGATAACAGGGGCAGGCAGTACTTC. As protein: CASSDNRGRQYF.

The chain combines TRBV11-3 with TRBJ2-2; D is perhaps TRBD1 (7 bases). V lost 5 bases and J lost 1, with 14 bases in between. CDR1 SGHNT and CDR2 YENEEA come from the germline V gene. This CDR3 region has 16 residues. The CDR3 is CASSQGGSGNTGELFF. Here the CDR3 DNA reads TGTGCCAGCAGCCAGGGGGGTAGCGGGAACACCGGGGAGCTGTTTTTT.

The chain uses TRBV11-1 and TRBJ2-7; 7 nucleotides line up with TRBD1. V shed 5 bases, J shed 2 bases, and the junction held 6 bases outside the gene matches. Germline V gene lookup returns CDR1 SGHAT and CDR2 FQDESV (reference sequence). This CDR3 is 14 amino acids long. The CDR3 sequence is CASSQGRGTYEQYF. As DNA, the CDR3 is TGTGCCAGCAGCCAGGGCAGGGGGACCTACGAGCAGTACTTC.

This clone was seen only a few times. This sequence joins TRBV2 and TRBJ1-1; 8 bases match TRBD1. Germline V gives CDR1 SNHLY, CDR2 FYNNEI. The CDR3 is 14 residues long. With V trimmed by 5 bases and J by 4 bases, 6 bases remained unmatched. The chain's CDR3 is CASSRDRSSTEAFF. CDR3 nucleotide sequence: TGTGCCAGCAGTCGGGACAGGTCGAGCACTGAAGCTTTCTTT.

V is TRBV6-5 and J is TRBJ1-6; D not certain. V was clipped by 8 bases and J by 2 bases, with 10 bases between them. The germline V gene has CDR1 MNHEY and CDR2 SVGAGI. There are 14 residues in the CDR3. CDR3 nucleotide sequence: TGTGCCAGCGGTTTGAGTACCTATAATTCACCCCTCCACTTT. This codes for CASGLSTYNSPLHF.

The CDR3 region has the DNA TGTGCCAGCAGCTTTGATAGGGGGCCGGTTCAGCCCCAGCATTTT. Protein product: CASSFDRGPVQPQHF. This chain connects TRBV5-6 to TRBJ1-5; 7 nucleotides line up with TRBD1. CDR3 length equals 15 residues. J lost 6 bases, V lost 2 bases, and 8 bases had no gene match. CDR1 and CDR2 from the germline V gene are SGHDT and YYEEEE.

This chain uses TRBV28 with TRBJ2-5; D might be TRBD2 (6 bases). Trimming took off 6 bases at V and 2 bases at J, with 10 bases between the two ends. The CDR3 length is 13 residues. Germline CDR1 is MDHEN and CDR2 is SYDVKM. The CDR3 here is CASSPGTQETQYF. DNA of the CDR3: TGTGCCAGCAGCCCCGGGACTCAAGAGACCCAGTACTTC.

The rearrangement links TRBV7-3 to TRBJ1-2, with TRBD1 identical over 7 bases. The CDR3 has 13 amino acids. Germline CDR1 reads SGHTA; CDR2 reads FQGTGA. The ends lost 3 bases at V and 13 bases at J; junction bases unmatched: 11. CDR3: CASSLRVGTAGTF. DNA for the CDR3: TGTGCCAGCAGCTTGAGGGTCGGGACAGCCGGCACCTTC.

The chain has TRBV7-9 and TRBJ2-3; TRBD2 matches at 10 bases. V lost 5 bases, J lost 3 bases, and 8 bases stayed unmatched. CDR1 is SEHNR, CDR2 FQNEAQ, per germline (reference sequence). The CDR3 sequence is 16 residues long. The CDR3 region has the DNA TGTGCCAGCAGCCCCCCGGGACTAGCGAGAACAGATACGCAGTATTTT. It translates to CASSPPGLARTDTQYF.

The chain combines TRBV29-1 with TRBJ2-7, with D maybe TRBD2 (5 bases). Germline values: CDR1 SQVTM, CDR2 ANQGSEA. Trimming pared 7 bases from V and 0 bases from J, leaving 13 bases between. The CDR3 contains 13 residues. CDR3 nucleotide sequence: TGCAGCGCACTTGGCGGAGGCTCCTACGAGCAGTACTTC. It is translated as CSALGGGSYEQYF.

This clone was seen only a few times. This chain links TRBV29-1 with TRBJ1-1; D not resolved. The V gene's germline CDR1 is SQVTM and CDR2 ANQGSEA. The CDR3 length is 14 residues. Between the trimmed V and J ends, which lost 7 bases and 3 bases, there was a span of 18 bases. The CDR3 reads CSGRPGLSDTEAFF. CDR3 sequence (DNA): TGCAGCGGCCGTCCTGGCCTCTCAGACACTGAAGCTTTCTTT.

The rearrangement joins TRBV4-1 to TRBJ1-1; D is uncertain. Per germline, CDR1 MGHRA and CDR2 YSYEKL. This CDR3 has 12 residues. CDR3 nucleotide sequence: TGCGGGGTGAGACAAGAGAACACTGAAGCTTTCTTT. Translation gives CGVRQENTEAFF.

CDR3 region: CASSMLGDKDTQYF. CDR3 nucleotides: TGTGCCAGTAGTATGCTGGGGGACAAAGATACGCAGTATTTT. This chain uses TRBV19 with TRBJ2-3; D perhaps matches TRBD1 (6 bases). The V end lost 3 bases, the J end lost 5 bases, and 12 bases lay between the germline ends. The germline V gene encodes CDR1 LNHDA and CDR2 SQIVND (reference sequence). There are 14 residues in the CDR3.

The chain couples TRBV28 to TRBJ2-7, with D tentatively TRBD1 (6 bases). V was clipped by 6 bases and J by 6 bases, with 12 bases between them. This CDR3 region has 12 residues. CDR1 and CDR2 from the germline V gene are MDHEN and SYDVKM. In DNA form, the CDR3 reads TGTGCCAGCAGCCCGGACAGACTCGAGCAGTACTTC. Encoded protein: CASSPDRLEQYF.

The CDR3 sequence is CASSPSQVGGSNQPQHF. CDR3 bases: TGTGCCAGCAGTCCATCGCAGGTGGGAGGGTCCAATCAGCCCCAGCATTTT. V usage is TRBV27 and J usage is TRBJ1-5; the D is unclear. This CDR3 is 17 amino acids long. The ends were cut back, 5 bases at V and 3 bases at J, with 20 bases in the middle. Germline CDR1 MNHEY, CDR2 SMNVEV (reference sequence).